This T cell receptor beta chain was sequenced during a study of T cell changes during pregnancy in multiple sclerosis. Germline V gives CDR1 MNHNS, CDR2 SASEGT. The CDR3 runs 13 residues. The V end was cut by 4 bases, the J end by 6 bases, with 13 bases between. Here immunoSEQ multiplex PCR was the method, and the copy in TCRdb shows in-frame clones only, minus some. The data contain roughly 30,000 clones, around nine tenths of them singletons. This chain links TRBV6-1 with TRBJ2-7; D is uncertain. This TCR was recovered from a female donor with multiple sclerosis, enrolled in a pregnancy study. Sequenced material: CD8+ T cells from peripheral blood mononuclear cells, taken after pregnancy. As DNA, the CDR3 is TGTGCCAGCAGTGTTGATAGTTTCGGCGAGCAGTACTTC. It translates to CASSVDSFGEQYF.